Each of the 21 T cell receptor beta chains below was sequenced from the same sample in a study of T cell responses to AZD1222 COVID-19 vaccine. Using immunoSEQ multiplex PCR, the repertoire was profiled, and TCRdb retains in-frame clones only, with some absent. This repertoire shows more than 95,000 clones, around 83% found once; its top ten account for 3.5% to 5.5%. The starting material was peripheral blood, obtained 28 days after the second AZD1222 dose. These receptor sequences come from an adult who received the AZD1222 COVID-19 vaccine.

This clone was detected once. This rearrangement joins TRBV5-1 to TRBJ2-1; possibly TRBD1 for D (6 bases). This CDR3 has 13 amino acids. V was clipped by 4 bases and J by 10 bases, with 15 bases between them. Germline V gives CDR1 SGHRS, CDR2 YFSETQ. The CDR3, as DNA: TGCGCCAGCAGCGGGGGCCGTCTTGAGGAGCAGTTCTTC. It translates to CASSGGRLEEQFF.

CDR3 protein: CATSTLGNLENGYTF. DNA of the CDR3: TGTGCCACCAGCACCTTAGGGAACCTGGAAAATGGCTACACCTTC. The rearrangement uses TRBV15 and TRBJ1-2; D is uncertain. The length of the CDR3 is 15 residues. The V and J ends lost 4 bases and 6 bases respectively, with 18 bases between them. The germline V gene has CDR1 LNHNV and CDR2 YYDKDF (reference sequence).

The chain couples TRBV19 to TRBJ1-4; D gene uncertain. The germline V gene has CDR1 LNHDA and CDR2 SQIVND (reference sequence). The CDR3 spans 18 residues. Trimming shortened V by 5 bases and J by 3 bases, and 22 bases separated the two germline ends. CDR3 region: CASSPHKSRHLPNEKLFF. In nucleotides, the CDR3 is TGTGCCAGTAGTCCTCATAAATCGAGGCATTTGCCTAATGAAAAACTGTTTTTT.

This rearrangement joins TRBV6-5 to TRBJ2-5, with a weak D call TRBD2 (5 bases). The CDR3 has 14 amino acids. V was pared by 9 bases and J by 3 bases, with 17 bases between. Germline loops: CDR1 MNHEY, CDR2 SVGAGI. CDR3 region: CASGTGNQEETQYF. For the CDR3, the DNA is TGTGCCAGTGGTACGGGGAACCAGGAAGAGACCCAGTACTTC.

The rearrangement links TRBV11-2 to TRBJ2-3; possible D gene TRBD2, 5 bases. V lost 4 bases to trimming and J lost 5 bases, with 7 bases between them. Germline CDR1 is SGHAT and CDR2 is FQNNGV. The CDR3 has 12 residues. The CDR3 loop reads CASSSEGDTQYF. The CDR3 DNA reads TGTGCCAGCAGCTCTGAGGGAGATACGCAGTATTTT.

The CDR3 region is CASSLGLAGGREQYF. The DNA of the CDR3 is TGTGCCAGCAGCTTAGGACTAGCGGGGGGACGAGAGCAGTACTTC. This chain uses TRBV7-2 with TRBJ2-7, with 13 bases aligning to TRBD2. CDR1 is SGHTA and CDR2 is FQGNSA in the germline V gene. Germline trimming cut 1 base from V and 7 bases from J; bases unmatched to any gene: 4. The CDR3 runs to 15 residues.

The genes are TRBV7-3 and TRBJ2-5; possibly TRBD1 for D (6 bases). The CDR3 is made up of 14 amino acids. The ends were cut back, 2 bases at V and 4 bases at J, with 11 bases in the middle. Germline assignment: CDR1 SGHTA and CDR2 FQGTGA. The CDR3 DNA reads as TGTGCCAGCAGCTTACCAGGGGCCCCAGAGACCCAGTACTTC. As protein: CASSLPGAPETQYF.

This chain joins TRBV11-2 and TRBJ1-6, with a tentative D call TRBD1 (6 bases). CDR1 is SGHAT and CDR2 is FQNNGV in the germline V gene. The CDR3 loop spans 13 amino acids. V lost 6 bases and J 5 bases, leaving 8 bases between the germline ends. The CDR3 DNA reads TGTGCCAGCAGAACAGGGAATAATTCACCCCTCCACTTT. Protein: CASRTGNNSPLHF.

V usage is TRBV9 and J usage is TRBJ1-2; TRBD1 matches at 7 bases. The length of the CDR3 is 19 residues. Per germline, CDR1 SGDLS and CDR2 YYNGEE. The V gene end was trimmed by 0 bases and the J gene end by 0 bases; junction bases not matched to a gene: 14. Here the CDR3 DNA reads TGTGCCAGCAGCGTAGTCCCCCGGTTTAAGGGGGCGCCTAACTATGGCTACACCTTC. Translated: CASSVVPRFKGAPNYGYTF. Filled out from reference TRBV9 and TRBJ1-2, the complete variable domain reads DSGVTQTPKHLITATGQRVTLRCSPRSGDLSVYWYQQSLDQGLQFLIQYYNGEERAKGNILERFSAQQFPDLHSELNLSSLELGDSALYFCASSVVPRFKGAPNYGYTFGSGTRLTVV.

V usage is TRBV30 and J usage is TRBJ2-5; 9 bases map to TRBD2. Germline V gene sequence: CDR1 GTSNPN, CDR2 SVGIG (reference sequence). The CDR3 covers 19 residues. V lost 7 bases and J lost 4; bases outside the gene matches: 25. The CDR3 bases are TGTGCCTCACTACGGGGTAGGACTAGCGCCTTCAGAAAAGGAGAGACCCAGTACTTC. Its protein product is CASLRGRTSAFRKGETQYF.

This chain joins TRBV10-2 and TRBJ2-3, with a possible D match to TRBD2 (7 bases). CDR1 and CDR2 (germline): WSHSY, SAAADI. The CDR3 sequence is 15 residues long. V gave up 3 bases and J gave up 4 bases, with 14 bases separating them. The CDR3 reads CASSDVGGPADTQYF. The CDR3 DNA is TGCGCCAGCAGTGACGTGGGGGGGCCCGCAGATACGCAGTATTTT.

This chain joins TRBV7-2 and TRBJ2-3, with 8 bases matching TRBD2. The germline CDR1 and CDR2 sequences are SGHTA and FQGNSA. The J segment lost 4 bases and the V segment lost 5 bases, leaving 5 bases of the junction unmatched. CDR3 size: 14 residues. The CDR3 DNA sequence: TGTGCCAGCAGCATAGGGACTAGGGCAGATACGCAGTATTTT. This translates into CASSIGTRADTQYF.

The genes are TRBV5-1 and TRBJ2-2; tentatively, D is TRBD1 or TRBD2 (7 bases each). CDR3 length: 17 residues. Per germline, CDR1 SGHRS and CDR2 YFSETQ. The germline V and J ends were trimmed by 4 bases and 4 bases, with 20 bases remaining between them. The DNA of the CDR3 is TGCGCCAGCAGCGTCGTACCTACAGGGGAGGGCACCGGGGAGCTGTTTTTT. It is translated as CASSVVPTGEGTGELFF.

The CDR3 loop is CASSVGEGSGYEQYF. Written as DNA, the CDR3 is TGTGCCAGCAGCGTAGGGGAGGGTAGCGGCTACGAGCAGTACTTC. V gene TRBV9 combines with J gene TRBJ2-7, with 7 bases identical to TRBD2. CDR1 and CDR2 (germline): SGDLS, YYNGEE. The CDR3 spans 15 residues. Unmatched junction bases numbered 6, after V lost 0 bases and J lost 3 bases.

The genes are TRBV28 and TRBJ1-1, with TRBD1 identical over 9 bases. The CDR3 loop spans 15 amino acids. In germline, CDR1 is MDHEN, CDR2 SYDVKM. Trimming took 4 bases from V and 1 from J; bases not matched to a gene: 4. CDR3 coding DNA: TGTGCCAGCAGTTCGGACAGGGGAACGAACACTGAAGCTTTCTTT. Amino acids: CASSSDRGTNTEAFF.

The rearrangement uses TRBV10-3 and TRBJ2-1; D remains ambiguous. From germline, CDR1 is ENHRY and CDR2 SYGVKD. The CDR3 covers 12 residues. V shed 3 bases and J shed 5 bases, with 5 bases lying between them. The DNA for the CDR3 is TGTGCCATCAGTGATCGGGACAATGAGCAGTTCTTC. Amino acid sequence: CAISDRDNEQFF.

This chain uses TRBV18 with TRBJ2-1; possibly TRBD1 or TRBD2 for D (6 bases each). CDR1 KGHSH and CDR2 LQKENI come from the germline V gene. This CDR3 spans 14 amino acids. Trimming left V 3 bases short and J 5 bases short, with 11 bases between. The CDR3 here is CASSPSGADNEQFF. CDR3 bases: TGTGCCAGCTCACCGTCGGGGGCCGACAATGAGCAGTTCTTC.

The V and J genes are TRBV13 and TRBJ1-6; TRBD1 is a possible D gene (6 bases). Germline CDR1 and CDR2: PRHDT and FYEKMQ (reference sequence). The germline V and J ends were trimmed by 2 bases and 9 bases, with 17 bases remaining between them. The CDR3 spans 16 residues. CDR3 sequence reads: CASSLRTGHFSSPLHF. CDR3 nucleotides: TGTGCCAGCAGCTTACGGACGGGACACTTTAGTTCACCCCTCCACTTT.

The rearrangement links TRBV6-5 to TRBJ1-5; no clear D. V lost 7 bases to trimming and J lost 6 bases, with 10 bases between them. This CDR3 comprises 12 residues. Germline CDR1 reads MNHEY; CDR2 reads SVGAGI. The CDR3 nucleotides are TGTGCCAGCATTGTAGTGGGTCAGCCCCAGCATTTT. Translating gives CASIVVGQPQHF.

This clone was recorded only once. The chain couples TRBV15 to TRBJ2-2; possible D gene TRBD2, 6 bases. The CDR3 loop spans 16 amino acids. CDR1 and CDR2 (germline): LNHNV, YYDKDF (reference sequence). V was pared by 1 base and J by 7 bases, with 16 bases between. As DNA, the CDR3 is TGTGCCACCAGCAGAGTATCCCGGGGGTCCGGCGGGGAGCTGTTTTTT. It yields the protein CATSRVSRGSGGELFF.

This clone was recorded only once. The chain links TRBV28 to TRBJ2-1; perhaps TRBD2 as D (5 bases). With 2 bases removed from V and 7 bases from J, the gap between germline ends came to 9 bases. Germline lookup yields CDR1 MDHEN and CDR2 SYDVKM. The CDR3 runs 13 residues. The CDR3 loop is CASSLRGWNEQFF. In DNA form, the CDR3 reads TGTGCCAGCAGTTTACGGGGTTGGAATGAGCAGTTCTTC.